The clone carrying this TCR beta chain was picked up a small number of times. The antigen is not known. Sequencing libraries for TCR beta were prepared with iRepertoire HTBI primers and Arm-PCR of CDR3 regions. TCRdb recomputed calls from the multiplex PCR reads with MiXCR, one row per CDR3 protein. This table holds hundreds of thousands of distinct CDR3 sequences, roughly a sixth found once. V lost 1 base and J lost 4; bases outside the gene matches: 6. From germline, CDR1 is GTSNPN and CDR2 SVGIG (reference sequence). The CDR3 loop spans 15 amino acids. Described time point: newly diagnosed GD, antithyroid drugs for less than 3 months. The authors made the TCR library using RNA they extracted from PBMCs. This sample was included in a study of regulatory T cells in long-lasting Graves disease. General study findings and limits: Accuracy was perhaps lowered by the small sample size. Persistent patients shared more public clonotypes (roughly 2,800) than new patients (approximately 1,000).

These same data were also listed under a study on T cells in Graves' hyperthyroidism and ophthalmopathy.

The specimen comprised peripheral blood mononuclear cells (PBMCs), sampled at new diagnosis, from a patient treated with antithyroid drugs. This sequence originates from a man aged 18 to 29 with Graves disease. The chain has TRBV30 and TRBJ2-1; TRBD2 matches 8 bases. The CDR3 coding sequence is TGTGCCTGGAGTGGCGGGGGGAGGCCTTACAATGAGCAGTTCTTC. It specifies CAWSGGGRPYNEQFF.